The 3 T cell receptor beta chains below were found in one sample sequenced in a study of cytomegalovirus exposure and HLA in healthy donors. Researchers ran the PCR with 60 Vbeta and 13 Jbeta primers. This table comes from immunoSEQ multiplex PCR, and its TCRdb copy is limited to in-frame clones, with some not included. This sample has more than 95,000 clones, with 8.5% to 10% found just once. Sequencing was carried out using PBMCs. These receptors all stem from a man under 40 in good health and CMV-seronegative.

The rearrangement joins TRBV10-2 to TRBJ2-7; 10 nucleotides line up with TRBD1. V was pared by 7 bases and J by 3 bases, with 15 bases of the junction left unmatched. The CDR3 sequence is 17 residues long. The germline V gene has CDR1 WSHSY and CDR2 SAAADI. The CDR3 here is CASNRDRGSIGGYEQYF. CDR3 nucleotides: TGCGCCAGCAACCGGGACAGGGGTAGTATCGGAGGCTACGAGCAGTACTTC.

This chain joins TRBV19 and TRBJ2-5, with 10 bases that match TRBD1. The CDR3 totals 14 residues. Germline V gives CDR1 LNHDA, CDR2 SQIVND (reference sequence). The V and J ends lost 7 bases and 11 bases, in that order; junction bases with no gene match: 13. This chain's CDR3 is CASMETGGAGGQYF. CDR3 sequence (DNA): TGTGCCAGTATGGAGACAGGGGGCGCCGGGGGGCAGTACTTC.

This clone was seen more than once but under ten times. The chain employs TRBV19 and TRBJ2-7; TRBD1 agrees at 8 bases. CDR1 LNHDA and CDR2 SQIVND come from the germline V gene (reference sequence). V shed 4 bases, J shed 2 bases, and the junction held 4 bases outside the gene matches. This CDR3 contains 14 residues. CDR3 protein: CASSTGTGPYEQYF. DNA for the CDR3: TGTGCCAGTAGTACGGGGACAGGTCCCTACGAGCAGTACTTC.